This T cell receptor beta chain was observed in a study of identical twins. Study results and caveats: Potential partial confounding of zero-insertion analyses by invariant MAIT and iNKT cells was noted. Out-of-frame alpha sequences common to twins were enriched for low generation probability.

On this clonotype: As yet, its antigen is unknown.

Every sampled donor was Caucasian and healthy. Unique molecular identifiers were present on cDNA, and template switching added a universal primer site. TCRdb ran MiXCR on the 5' RACE reads and lists one entry per CDR3 protein. In the table there are 1.5 million to 2 million distinct CDR3 sequences, less than 40% of which are singletons. Germline values: CDR1 MNHEY, CDR2 SVGAGI. V was shortened by 0 bases and J by 0 bases, with 15 bases between the two germline ends. CDR3 length equals 18 residues. The receptor was isolated from a newborn girl in good health. The chain uses TRBV6-5 and TRBJ1-5, with a tentative D call TRBD1 (5 bases). Specimen: cord blood. The CDR3: CASSYSIGASVSNQPQHF. The CDR3 DNA reads TGTGCCAGCAGTTACTCGATAGGGGCAAGTGTTAGCAATCAGCCCCAGCATTTT.